This is a list of T cell receptor beta chains from one sample in a study of regulatory T cells in long-lasting Graves disease. TCRdb re-called the multiplex PCR reads with MiXCR, one entry per CDR3 protein. The sample carries hundreds of thousands of distinct CDR3 sequences, about a sixth recorded once. Another study also made use of these data, one on T cells in Graves' hyperthyroidism and ophthalmopathy.

This specimen was peripheral blood mononuclear cells (PBMCs), taken at new diagnosis, from a patient treated with antithyroid drugs. Receptor source: a woman in her thirties with Graves disease. The CDR3 runs from the conserved cysteine through the conserved F or W. The D gene is left open where the match is weak. Size values are once, few and many counts, or a class for expanded clones, and some rows have none.

TRBD1,TRBJ2-5,TRBV6-2/TRBV6-3,NA,TGTGCCAGCAGTTACATGGGGACAGGTGTACAAGAGACCCAGTACTTC,CASSYMGTGVQETQYF
NA,TRBJ2-7,TRBV19,NA,TGTGCCAGTAGTATACAGGGAGTCTACGAGCAGTACTTC,CASSIQGVYEQYF
TRBD1,TRBJ1-2,TRBV28,many,TGTGCCAGCAGTTTAGACAGGGGGCGCTTCGGTGGCTACACCTTC,CASSLDRGRFGGYTF
NA,TRBJ2-7,TRBV2,many,TGTGCCAGCAGTGAAGCGGCGGCGGTCCCTACCTACGAGCAGTACTTC,CASSEAAAVPTYEQYF
TRBD2,TRBJ2-7,TRBV20-1,NA,TGCAGTGCTAGAGCCCAGACTAGCCACGAGCAGTACTTC,CSARAQTSHEQYF
TRBD1,TRBJ2-5,TRBV28,NA,TGTGCCAGCAGCGCCGACAGGGCTGAGGGACAAGAGACCCAGTACTTC,CASSADRAEGQETQYF
TRBD2,TRBJ2-1,TRBV7-3,many,TGTGCCAGCAGCTTAAGGTTTAGCGGGAGAGGGAATGAGCAGTTCTTC,CASSLRFSGRGNEQFF
TRBD2,TRBJ2-7,TRBV30,NA,TGTGCCTGGAGTCCCCGGTGGGGGGGCTACGAGCAGTACTTC,CAWSPRWGGYEQYF
NA,TRBJ2-7,TRBV7-9,NA,TGTGCCAGCAGCTTAAACAGGGAAACCTACGAGCAGTACTTC,CASSLNRETYEQYF
NA,TRBJ2-3,TRBV5-1,few,TGCGCCAGCAGCGCCGGTCACGTAGATACGCAGTATTTT,CASSAGHVDTQYF
TRBD2,TRBJ2-3,TRBV20-1,few,TGCAGTGCTAGAGACGGGACTAGCGCCACAGATACGCAGTATTTT,CSARDGTSATDTQYF
TRBD1,TRBJ2-5,TRBV20-1,many,TGCAGTGCTCCCGACAGGGTAAAGACCCAGTACTTC,CSAPDRVKTQYF
NA,TRBJ2-7,TRBV7-9,many,TGTGCCAGCAGCTTCGACAGGACCTCCTACGAGCAGTACTTC,CASSFDRTSYEQYF
NA,TRBJ1-5,TRBV28,few,TGTGCCAGCAGCTCGCTGACAGTCGTTCAGCCCCAGCATTTT,CASSSLTVVQPQHF
NA,TRBJ2-7,TRBV6-1,NA,TGTGCCAGCAGTCCAAACCGGGACACTGCCTACGAGCAGTACTTC,CASSPNRDTAYEQYF
TRBD2,TRBJ2-1,TRBV20-1,NA,TGCAGTGCTAGCGAGGGGCTAGCTAGCGGGAGGAGCCCCAGCTCCTACAATGAGCAGTTCTTC,CSASEGLASGRSPSSYNEQFF
TRBD2,TRBJ2-1,TRBV11-2,few,TGTGCCAGCAGTGACGGCGGGAGGAATGAGCAGTTCTTC,CASSDGGRNEQFF
NA,TRBJ2-7,TRBV18,many,TGTGCCAGCTCACCACCGGTGCGGTCGTCAGGATTACCCTACGAGCAGTACTTC,CASSPPVRSSGLPYEQYF
NA,TRBJ2-3,TRBV6-2/TRBV6-3,few,TGTGCCAGCAGTTACTCGATAGCCGCAGCGAGGCAGTATTTT,CASSYSIAAARQYF
TRBD2,TRBJ2-3,TRBV7-9,NA,TGTGCCAGCAGTCGCGCACTAGCGGAACGGAGCACAGATACGCAGTATTTT,CASSRALAERSTDTQYF
TRBD2,TRBJ2-3,TRBV24-1,many,TGTGCCACCAGTGACAGAGGACTAGCGGGTAGCACAGATACGCAGTATTTT,CATSDRGLAGSTDTQYF
NA,TRBJ2-7,TRBV2,many,TGTGCCAGCAGTGCTGGGATGGCTAGCTCCTACGAGCAGTACTTC,CASSAGMASSYEQYF
NA,TRBJ2-7,TRBV9,few,TGTGCCAGCAGCGCGGCAGGGAGTGAGCAGTACTTC,CASSAAGSEQYF
NA,TRBJ2-7,TRBV6-1,NA,TGTGCCAGCAGTGATACCCTTTCTGCACAGTACTTC,CASSDTLSAQYF
TRBD2,TRBJ2-2,TRBV9,NA,TGTGCCAGCAGCGTAGTAGCGGGGCCCAACACCGGGGAGCTGTTTTTT,CASSVVAGPNTGELFF
NA,TRBJ1-4,TRBV28,many,TGTGCCAGCGTGGGACGGATACACACAACTAATGAAAAACTGTTTTTT,CASVGRIHTTNEKLFF
NA,TRBJ2-7,TRBV9,NA,TGTGCCAGCAGCCCGTCCCGGGGGCCCACCTACGAGCAGTACTTC,CASSPSRGPTYEQYF
NA,TRBJ1-5,TRBV20-1,NA,TGCAGTGCTGACCGGGTCCCCGACGGGGCTGAGAATGATCAGCCCCAGCATTTT,CSADRVPDGAENDQPQHF
TRBD2,TRBJ2-7,TRBV20-1,many,TGCAGTGCTAGGGCTACTAGCGGGGATGGCTACGAGCAGTACTTC,CSARATSGDGYEQYF
NA,TRBJ1-1,TRBV20-1,many,TGCAGTCGGAGGAGGAACACTGAAGCTTTCTTT,CSRRRNTEAFF
NA,TRBJ2-1,TRBV20-1,many,TGCAGTGCTAGAGTCGCGACTAGTGGTGAGCAGTTCTTC,CSARVATSGEQFF
NA,TRBJ1-6,TRBV6-5,few,TGTGCCAGCAGTTACCTGGCCGCGGTTAATTCACCCCTCCACTTT,CASSYLAAVNSPLHF
TRBD2,TRBJ2-5,TRBV25-1,NA,TGTGCCAGCAGTCAGCGGGGTAAAGAGACCCAGTACTTC,CASSQRGKETQYF
TRBD2,TRBJ2-7,TRBV27,NA,TGTGCCAGCAGTTTCGGACTAGCGGGGCCCTACGAGCAGTACTTC,CASSFGLAGPYEQYF
TRBD2,TRBJ2-3,TRBV6-1,NA,TGTGCCAGCAGGAGCGGGAGGGTCACAGATACGCAGTATTTT,CASRSGRVTDTQYF
TRBD2,TRBJ2-7,TRBV12-3/TRBV12-4,many,TGTGCCAGCAGCTTACGGACTAGCGGGAGCTACGAGCAGTACTTC,CASSLRTSGSYEQYF
NA,TRBJ1-5,TRBV6-2/TRBV6-3,many,TGTGCCACGGACTCCCGGGCAGGGATTAATCAGCCCCAGCATTTT,CATDSRAGINQPQHF
TRBD1,TRBJ1-5,TRBV19,NA,TGTGCCAGTAAGCCGGGACAGGGTTCGAGGGAGCCCCAGCATTTT,CASKPGQGSREPQHF
TRBD2,TRBJ2-1,TRBV20-1,once,TGCAGCGCCGGGACTAGCGGGAGCAGACTCAATGAGCAGTTCTTC,CSAGTSGSRLNEQFF
TRBD2,TRBJ2-3,TRBV20-1,NA,TGCAGTGCTAGAGAGCCTAGCGGGACTAGCACAGATACGCAGTATTTT,CSAREPSGTSTDTQYF
TRBD2,TRBJ2-1,TRBV6-1,NA,TGTGCCAGCAGTGATGTACTAGCGGGTTACAATGAGCAGTTCTTC,CASSDVLAGYNEQFF
NA,TRBJ2-3,TRBV5-6,many,TGTGCCAGCAGCTTTGGGGCGGGCGTCACAGATACGCAGTATTTT,CASSFGAGVTDTQYF
NA,TRBJ2-3,TRBV11-2,many,TGTGCCAGCAGCTTACCACCCGGGCAGTATTTT,CASSLPPGQYF
NA,TRBJ2-1,TRBV28,many,TGTGCCAGCAGTCCGTTTCGCGACTACCCCGCCTACAATGAGCAGTTCTTC,CASSPFRDYPAYNEQFF
TRBD2,TRBJ2-2,TRBV11-2,NA,TGTGCCAGCAGCCAGGGGCTAGCGGGATTCGCGAACACCGGGGAGCTGTTTTTT,CASSQGLAGFANTGELFF
NA,TRBJ2-1,TRBV24-1,many,TGTGCCACCAGTGATTTGTCTAGCAATGAGCAGTTCTTC,CATSDLSSNEQFF
NA,TRBJ2-2,TRBV7-9,few,TGTGCCAGCAGCGATGGACGGGGATTCGACACCGGGGAGCTGTTTTTT,CASSDGRGFDTGELFF
NA,TRBJ2-5,TRBV27,NA,TGTGCCAGCAGTTCCCGGGACCAGATAGGAGAGACCCAGTACTTC,CASSSRDQIGETQYF
NA,TRBJ1-2,TRBV11-2,NA,TGTGCCAGCAGCCAAGATCCCGGACATGCAAACCTTAACTATGGCTACACCTTC,CASSQDPGHANLNYGYTF